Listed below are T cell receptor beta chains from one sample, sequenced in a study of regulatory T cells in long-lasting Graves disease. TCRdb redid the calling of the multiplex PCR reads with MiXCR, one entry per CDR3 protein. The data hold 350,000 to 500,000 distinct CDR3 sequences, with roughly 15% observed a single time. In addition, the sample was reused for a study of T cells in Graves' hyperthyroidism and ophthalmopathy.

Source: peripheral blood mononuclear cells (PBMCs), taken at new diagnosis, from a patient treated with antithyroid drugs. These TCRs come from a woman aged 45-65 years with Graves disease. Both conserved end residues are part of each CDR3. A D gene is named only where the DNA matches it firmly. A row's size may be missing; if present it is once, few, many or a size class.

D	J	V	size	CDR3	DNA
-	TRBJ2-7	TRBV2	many	CASIKGGDSSYEQYF	TGTGCCAGCATCAAAGGGGGGGACAGCTCCTACGAGCAGTACTTC
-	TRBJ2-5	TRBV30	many	CAWRVRGEVTQYF	TGTGCCTGGAGGGTCAGGGGAGAGGTGACCCAGTACTTC
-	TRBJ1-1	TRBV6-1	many	CASSPYRGEGPEAFF	TGTGCCAGCAGTCCCTACCGCGGGGAAGGCCCTGAAGCTTTCTTT
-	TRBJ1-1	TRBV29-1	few	CSVGGFPEAFF	TGCAGCGTTGGGGGGTTTCCCGAAGCTTTCTTT
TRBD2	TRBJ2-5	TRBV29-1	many	CSVHPAGEETQYF	TGCAGCGTTCACCCAGCGGGAGAGGAGACCCAGTACTTC
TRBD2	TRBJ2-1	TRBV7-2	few	CASSQTSGVYNEQFF	TGTGCCAGCAGCCAGACTAGCGGTGTTTACAATGAGCAGTTCTTC
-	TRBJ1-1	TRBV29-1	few	CSVEEGGGNTEAFF	TGCAGCGTTGAAGAGGGGGGAGGGAACACTGAAGCTTTCTTT
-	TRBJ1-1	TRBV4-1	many	CASSQVPTGWNTEAFF	TGCGCCAGCAGCCAAGTACCTACAGGTTGGAACACTGAAGCTTTCTTT
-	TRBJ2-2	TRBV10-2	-	CASSEPFTGELFF	TGCGCCAGCAGTGAGCCCTTCACCGGGGAGCTGTTTTTT
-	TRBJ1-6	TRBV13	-	CASSSGVGDRPLHF	TGTGCCAGCAGCTCGGGGGTCGGGGATAGACCCCTCCACTTT
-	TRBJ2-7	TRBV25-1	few	CASSELGFYEQYF	TGTGCCAGCAGTGAATTGGGTTTCTACGAGCAGTACTTC
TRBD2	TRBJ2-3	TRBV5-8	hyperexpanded	CASRPAGAGDTQYF	TGTGCCAGCAGACCAGCGGGAGCGGGAGATACGCAGTATTTT
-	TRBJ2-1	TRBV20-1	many	CSARGQGLYNEQFF	TGCAGTGCTAGAGGACAGGGACTTTACAATGAGCAGTTCTTC